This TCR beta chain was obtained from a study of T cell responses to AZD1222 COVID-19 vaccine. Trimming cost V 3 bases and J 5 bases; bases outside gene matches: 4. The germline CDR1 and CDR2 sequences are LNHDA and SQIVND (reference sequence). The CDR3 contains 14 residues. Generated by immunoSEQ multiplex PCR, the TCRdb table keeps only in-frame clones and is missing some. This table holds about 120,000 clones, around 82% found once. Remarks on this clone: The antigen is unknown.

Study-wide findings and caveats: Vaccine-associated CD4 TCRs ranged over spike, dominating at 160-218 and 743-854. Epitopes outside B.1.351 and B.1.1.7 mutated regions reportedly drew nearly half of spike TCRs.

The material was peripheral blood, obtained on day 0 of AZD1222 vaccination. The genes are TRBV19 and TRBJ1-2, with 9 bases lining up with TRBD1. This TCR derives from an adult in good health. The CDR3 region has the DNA TGTGCCAGTAGTATGGGACAGGGCGGTTATGGCTACACCTTC. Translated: CASSMGQGGYGYTF.